This T cell receptor (beta chain) was obtained from a study of T-cell memory formation after mild COVID-19. Across the whole study: Across donors, TCR clusters were largely donor specific. Study results and caveats: While clones contracting from day 15 to 85 were balanced between CD4 and CD8, later expanders leaned CD4+. In pre-infection memory, a portion of responding clones appeared, which suggested that cross-reactive memory joined.

TCRdb reprocessed the 5' RACE reads with MiXCR, giving one entry per CDR3 protein. This table has 500,000 to 600,000 distinct CDR3 sequences, under 20% appearing once. Comment on this clonotype: Antigen: not known.

V gave up 1 base and J gave up 7 bases, with 11 bases separating them. The CDR3 is made up of 14 amino acids. Germline assignment: CDR1 MNHNS and CDR2 SASEGT. The chain has TRBV6-1 and TRBJ2-4, with a possible D match to TRBD2 (7 bases). This TCR derives from an adult woman who had mild COVID-19 (a few samples of this study predate the infection). Cell type and time point are not known. Material: PBMCs or a T cell subset sorted from them (not recorded which). CDR3 in amino acids: CASSEGGGGNIQYF. The CDR3 DNA reads TGTGCCAGCAGTGAAGGGGGGGGCGGGAACATTCAGTACTTC.